These 17 T cell receptor beta chains were sequenced from one sample in a study of T cell repertoires in cytomegalovirus infection. Antigens for these TCRs are unknown. TCRdb processed the reads anew with MiXCR; each CDR3 protein has one entry. The table includes about 85,000 distinct CDR3 sequences, 40% to 50% detected once. The source material was CD8+ T cells from cultured PBMCs, sampled from culture after CMV antigen stimulation. All receptors come from a human donor in good health (CMV status not recorded). Some clones in this sample may be carry-over from other donors' samples.

This rearrangement joins TRBV7-9 to TRBJ2-1; D is perhaps TRBD2 (6 bases). Between the trimmed V and J ends, which lost 5 bases and 6 bases, there was a span of 17 bases. Germline values: CDR1 SEHNR, CDR2 FQNEAQ (reference sequence). The CDR3 length is 15 residues. Here the CDR3 reads CASSPARTTLNEQFF. The CDR3, as DNA: TGTGCCAGCAGCCCTGCCCGGACTACTCTCAATGAGCAGTTCTTC. Based on the CDR3 plus reference TRBV7-9 and TRBJ2-1, the full variable domain is DTGVSQNPRHKITKRGQNVTFRCDPISEHNRLYWYRQTLGQGPEFLTYFQNEAQLEKSRLLSDRFSAERPKGSFSTLEIQRTEQGDSAMYLCASSPARTTLNEQFFGPGTRLTVL.

The V gene is TRBV28, the J gene TRBJ1-1; 9 bases fit TRBD1. V dropped 4 bases and J dropped 3; count of bases not matched to a gene: 9. The CDR3 is made up of 16 amino acids. Germline V gene lookup returns CDR1 MDHEN and CDR2 SYDVKM. CDR3 sequence: CASSYNGQGRDTEAFF. In DNA, the CDR3 is TGTGCCAGCAGTTACAACGGACAGGGGCGAGACACTGAAGCTTTCTTT.

The V call is TRBV7-9, the J call TRBJ2-2, with a tentative D call TRBD2 (7 bases). Germline assignment: CDR1 SEHNR and CDR2 FQNEAQ (reference sequence). V gave up 8 bases and J gave up 3 bases, with 13 bases separating them. The CDR3 runs 14 residues. The CDR3 reads CASVGGLDTGELFF. The CDR3 DNA reads TGTGCCAGCGTGGGGGGGCTAGACACCGGGGAGCTGTTTTTT.

CDR3 protein: CASSAPGRKDYGYTF. As DNA, the CDR3 is TGTGCCAGCAGCGCTCCGGGACGGAAAGACTATGGCTACACCTTC. The chain joins TRBV11-2 to TRBJ1-2; possibly TRBD1 for D (5 bases). This CDR3 is built from 15 residues. The V end was cut by 5 bases, the J end by 3 bases, with 16 bases between. From germline, CDR1 is SGHAT and CDR2 FQNNGV. The whole variable domain, filled in from reference TRBV11-2 and TRBJ1-2, reads EAGVAQSPRYKIIEKRQSVAFWCNPISGHATLYWYQQILGQGPKLLIQFQNNGVVDDSQLPKDRFSAERLKGVDSTLKIQPAKLEDSAVYLCASSAPGRKDYGYTFGSGTRLTVV.

This rearrangement joins TRBV27 to TRBJ2-2, with D hard to call. The V gene's germline CDR1 is MNHEY and CDR2 SMNVEV (reference sequence). V was pared by 5 bases and J by 2 bases, with 3 bases between. The CDR3 runs 12 residues. CDR3: CASSENTGELFF. In nucleotides, the CDR3 is TGTGCCAGCAGTGAAAACACCGGGGAGCTGTTTTTT.

The rearrangement uses TRBV28 and TRBJ1-5, with 7 bases matching TRBD1. The junction had 7 bases not matched to a gene; V was cut back by 7 bases and J by 4 bases. CDR1 MDHEN and CDR2 SYDVKM come from the germline V gene. The CDR3 covers 14 residues. The CDR3 reads CASTKGGWNQPQHF. CDR3 bases: TGTGCCAGCACTAAAGGGGGCTGGAATCAGCCCCAGCATTTT.

The chain is built from TRBV12-3 or TRBV12-4 and TRBJ2-7; D is possibly TRBD1 (5 bases). CDR3 length: 13 residues. Trimming removed 6 bases at V and 4 bases at J, with 13 bases between. CDR3 nucleotides: TGTGCCAGCAGCCGACAGTCCGTGTACGAGCAGTACTTC. Amino acids: CASSRQSVYEQYF.

The chain employs TRBV3-1 and TRBJ1-5; D remains ambiguous. CDR3 size: 13 residues. Germline assignment: CDR1 LGHDT and CDR2 YNNKEL (reference sequence). V was clipped by 3 bases and J by 5 bases, with 8 bases between them. DNA for the CDR3: TGTGCCAGCAGCCAGGGCATTCATCAGCCCCAGCATTTT. This codes for CASSQGIHQPQHF.

The V gene is TRBV6-2 or TRBV6-3, the J gene TRBJ1-2, with a tentative D call TRBD1 (6 bases). This CDR3 has 14 amino acids. The V gene's germline CDR1 is MNHEY and CDR2 SVGEGT. The V gene lost 6 bases and the J gene lost 0 bases, with 11 bases spanning the gap. The CDR3 DNA sequence: TGTGCCAGCAGGGGCGGACAGACTAACTATGGCTACACCTTC. Protein sequence: CASRGGQTNYGYTF.

This clonotype has just a few counts. The genes are TRBV7-9 and TRBJ2-3, with D unclear. Germline V gene sequence: CDR1 SEHNR, CDR2 FQNEAQ (reference sequence). This CDR3 is built from 12 residues. Between the trimmed V and J ends, which lost 6 bases and 2 bases, there was a span of 6 bases. CDR3 sequence: CASSSTTDTQYF. The CDR3 DNA is TGTGCCAGCAGTTCTACCACAGATACGCAGTATTTT.

This chain uses TRBV6-6 with TRBJ1-1, with 9 bases that match TRBD1. The trim removed 5 bases at V and 1 base at J, leaving 5 bases unmatched. CDR1 MNHNY and CDR2 SVGAGI come from the germline V gene (reference sequence). CDR3 size: 15 residues. In DNA form, the CDR3 reads TGTGCCAGCAGTCTAGGGGACAGGGCGAACACTGAAGCTTTCTTT. This encodes CASSLGDRANTEAFF.

V is TRBV5-5 and J is TRBJ2-5; no definite D call. CDR3 length: 15 residues. CDR1 SGHKS and CDR2 YYEKEE come from the germline V gene (reference sequence). The V end lost 2 bases, the J end lost 1 base, and 12 bases lay between the germline ends. The CDR3, as DNA: TGTGCCAGCAGCTTAACGGACGGACGCCAAGAGACCCAGTACTTC. Translating it yields CASSLTDGRQETQYF.

The chain recombines TRBV29-1 with TRBJ2-1; 7 nucleotides match TRBD1. Losses at the gene ends were 1 base for V and 3 bases for J; bases not matched to a gene: 3. Germline CDR1 SQVTM, CDR2 ANQGSEA. This CDR3 comprises 14 residues. The chain's CDR3 is CSVEGTGNYNEQFF. In DNA form, the CDR3 reads TGCAGCGTTGAAGGGACAGGCAACTACAATGAGCAGTTCTTC.

The gene calls are TRBV15 and TRBJ2-7; D perhaps matches TRBD2 (6 bases). V lost 2 bases to trimming and J lost 0 bases, with 11 bases between them. This CDR3 has 15 residues. Germline V CDR1 and CDR2: LNHNV, YYDKDF (reference sequence). This CDR3 is CATSRLASSSYEQYF. The CDR3, as DNA: TGTGCCACCAGCAGACTAGCGAGTAGCTCCTACGAGCAGTACTTC.

The table lists this clonotype with a few counts. The chain combines TRBV13 with TRBJ1-2; D gene uncertain. Deletions cut 0 bases from V and 4 bases from J, with 12 bases between. The CDR3 runs to 15 residues. Per germline, CDR1 PRHDT and CDR2 FYEKMQ (reference sequence). This chain's CDR3 is CASSLGHRSSYGYTF. DNA for the CDR3: TGTGCCAGCAGCTTAGGCCACCGCAGTTCCTATGGCTACACCTTC.

In this sample, this clonotype turned up many times. This rearrangement joins TRBV7-8 to TRBJ2-4; D may be TRBD2 (6 bases). The CDR3 loop spans 16 amino acids. Germline V gene sequence: CDR1 SGHVS, CDR2 FQNEAQ. V was clipped by 4 bases and J by 3 bases, with 16 bases between them. The CDR3 spells CASSSTRALGKNIQYF. The CDR3 coding sequence is TGTGCCAGCAGCTCGACTAGGGCGCTGGGCAAAAACATTCAGTACTTC.

The chain has TRBV7-2 and TRBJ1-2, with D uncertain. V dropped 3 bases and J dropped 4 bases, with 12 bases sitting between them. Germline CDR1 SGHTA, CDR2 FQGNSA. The length of the CDR3 is 14 residues. The CDR3 sequence is CASSFPGRIYGYTF. Written as DNA, the CDR3 is TGTGCCAGCAGCTTCCCTGGACGGATCTATGGCTACACCTTC.